These T cell receptor beta chains were read from a single sample in a study of CXCR3-negative and CXCR3-positive naive CD8 T cells. TCRdb reprocessed the 5' RACE reads and reports one entry per CDR3 protein, with no DNA. Its table records 100,000 to 150,000 distinct CDR3 sequences. The sequenced sample was naive CXCR3- CD8+ T cells from blood. All receptors come from a human donor in good health. Some clones in this sample may be carry-over from other donors' samples. Each CDR3 is given with its conserved first and last residue.

>TRBV7-2|TRBJ2-7
CASSLLGVAGGPDEQYF
>TRBV11-3|TRBJ2-1
CASSPGAGEQDWNEQFF
>TRBV27|TRBJ2-3
CASRLAGGITDTQYF
>TRBV20-1|TRBJ2-7
CSAHDVGSIEQYF
>TRBV21-1|TRBJ2-2
CASSGTENTGELFF
>TRBV10-3|TRBJ2-3
CAISEDRHREVTDTQYF
>TRBV29-1|TRBJ1-1
CSDYQLNTEAFF
>TRBV20-1|TRBJ2-1
CSANIGSSYNEQFF
>TRBV5-4|TRBJ2-5
CASSTGTGGPIQETQYF
>TRBV4-2|TRBJ2-2
CASSQETSGRFGELFF
>TRBV7-2|TRBJ2-5
CASSVGAARQETQYF
>TRBV20-1|TRBJ2-7
CSARLAGGRSYEQYF
>TRBV2|TRBJ2-7
CASTGTGGSGEEQYF
>TRBV7-9|TRBJ1-1
CASSLVVSGRENTEAFF
>TRBV6-5|TRBJ1-2
CASRKRQGDGYTF
>TRBV29-1|TRBJ2-7
CSVELASDSYEQYF
>TRBV28|TRBJ2-5
CASSLPAGPSAEQETQYF
>TRBV7-9|TRBJ2-1
CASRLVGVPNEQFF
>TRBV13|TRBJ1-4
CASSLERETNEKLFF
>TRBV14|TRBJ2-1
CASSPRTDTISYNEQFF
>TRBV6-4|TRBJ2-3
CASSESGGATDTQYF
>TRBV7-2|TRBJ2-3
CASSPDLGRGDTQYF
>TRBV6-2/TRBV6-3|TRBJ1-4
CASSYDLGSATNEKLFF
>TRBV2|TRBJ2-7
CASSDGISYEQYF
>TRBV6-5|TRBJ2-7
CASSYGGGNEQYF
>TRBV29-1|TRBJ2-1
CSVPADRTGEQFF
>TRBV4-1|TRBJ2-7
CASSQVAGGMGEQYF
>TRBV27|TRBJ1-2
CASSLYEGQFYGYTF
>TRBV7-9|TRBJ2-3
CASSSWAAGITDTQYF
>TRBV13|TRBJ2-7
CASSLGGTSGLYEQYF
>TRBV29-1|TRBJ1-1
CSVAGDGAMNTEAFF
>TRBV29-1|TRBJ2-2
CSVAGYTGELFF
>TRBV29-1|TRBJ2-1
CSVVSGVGNEQFF
>TRBV28|TRBJ1-3
CASSFHGVGSGNTIYF
>TRBV7-9|TRBJ2-7
CASSSPGTRASYEQYF
>TRBV1|TRBJ1-2
CTIYRVLAYGYTF
>TRBV20-1|TRBJ2-7
CSARDHDSYEQYF
>TRBV12-3/TRBV12-4|TRBJ2-5
CASSFLGEETQYF
>TRBV27|TRBJ2-1
CASSLDPWNEQFF